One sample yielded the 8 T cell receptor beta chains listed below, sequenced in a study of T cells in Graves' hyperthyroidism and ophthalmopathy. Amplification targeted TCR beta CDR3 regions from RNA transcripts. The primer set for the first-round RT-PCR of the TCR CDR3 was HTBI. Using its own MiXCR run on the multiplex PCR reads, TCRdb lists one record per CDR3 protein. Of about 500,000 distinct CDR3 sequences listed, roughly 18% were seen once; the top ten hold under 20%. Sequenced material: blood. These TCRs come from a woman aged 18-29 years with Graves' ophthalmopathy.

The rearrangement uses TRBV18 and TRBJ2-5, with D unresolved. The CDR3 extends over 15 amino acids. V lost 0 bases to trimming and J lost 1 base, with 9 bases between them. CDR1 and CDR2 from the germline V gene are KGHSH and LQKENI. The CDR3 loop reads CASSPPQALQETQYF. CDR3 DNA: TGTGCCAGCTCACCACCGCAGGCGCTCCAAGAGACCCAGTACTTC.

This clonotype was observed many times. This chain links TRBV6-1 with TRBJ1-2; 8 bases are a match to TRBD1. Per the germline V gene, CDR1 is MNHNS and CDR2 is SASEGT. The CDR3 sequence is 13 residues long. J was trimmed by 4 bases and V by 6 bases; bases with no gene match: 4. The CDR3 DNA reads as TGTGCCAGCAGCGACAGGGGTTTCTATGGCTACACCTTC. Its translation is CASSDRGFYGYTF.

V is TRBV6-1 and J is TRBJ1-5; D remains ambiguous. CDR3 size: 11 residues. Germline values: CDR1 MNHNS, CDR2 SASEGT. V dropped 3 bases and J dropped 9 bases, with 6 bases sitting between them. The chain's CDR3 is CASSENSPQHF. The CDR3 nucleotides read TGTGCCAGCAGTGAGAATTCGCCCCAGCATTTT.

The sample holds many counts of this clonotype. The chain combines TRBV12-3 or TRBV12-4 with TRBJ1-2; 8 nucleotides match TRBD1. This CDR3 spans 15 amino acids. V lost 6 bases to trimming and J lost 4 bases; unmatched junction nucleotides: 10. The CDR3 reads CASRGDRSHSYGYTF. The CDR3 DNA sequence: TGTGCCAGCAGAGGGGACAGGAGCCACTCCTATGGCTACACCTTC.

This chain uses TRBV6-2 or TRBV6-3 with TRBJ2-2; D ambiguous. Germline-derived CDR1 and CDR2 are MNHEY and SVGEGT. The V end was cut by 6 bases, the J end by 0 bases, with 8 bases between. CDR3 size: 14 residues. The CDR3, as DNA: TGTGCCAGCAGACAGAACGCGAACACCGGGGAGCTGTTTTTT. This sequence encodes CASRQNANTGELFF.

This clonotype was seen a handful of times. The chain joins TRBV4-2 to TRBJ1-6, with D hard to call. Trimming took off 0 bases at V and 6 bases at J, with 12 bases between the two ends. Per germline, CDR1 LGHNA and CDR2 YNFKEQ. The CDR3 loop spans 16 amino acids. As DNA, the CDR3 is TGTGCCAGCAGCCAAGATGAGGTGGAGATTAATTCACCCCTCCACTTT. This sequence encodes CASSQDEVEINSPLHF.

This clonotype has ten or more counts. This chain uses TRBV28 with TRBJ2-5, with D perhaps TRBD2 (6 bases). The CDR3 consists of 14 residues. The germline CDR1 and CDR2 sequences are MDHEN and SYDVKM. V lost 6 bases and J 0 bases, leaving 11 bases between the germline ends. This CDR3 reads CASSLRGYQETQYF. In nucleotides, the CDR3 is TGTGCCAGCAGCCTGCGGGGATACCAAGAGACCCAGTACTTC.

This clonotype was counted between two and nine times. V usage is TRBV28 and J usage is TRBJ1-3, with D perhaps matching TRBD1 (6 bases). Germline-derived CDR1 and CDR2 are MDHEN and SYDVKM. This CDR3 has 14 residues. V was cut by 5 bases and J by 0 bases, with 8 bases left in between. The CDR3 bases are TGTGCCAGCAGTCGACAGGCCTCTGGAAACACCATATATTTT. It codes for CASSRQASGNTIYF.